Listed below are T cell receptor beta chains from one sample, sequenced in a study of graft-versus-host responses after intestinal transplantation. The antigens of these receptors remain unknown. The data were produced by immunoSEQ multiplex PCR, yet TCRdb's version contains in-frame clones alone and is incomplete. The repertoire holds 70,000 to 95,000 clones, with 75% to 90% as singletons. The sample consisted of unstimulated CD4+ T cells sorted from spleen or lymph node cells, taken before intestinal transplant. These receptors all come from a human donor who received an intestinal transplant. CDR3s include the opening cysteine and the closing phenylalanine or tryptophan. D genes are given only for firm matches. Size values are once, few and many counts, or a class for expanded clones, and some rows have none.

TRBV27,TRBJ2-4,.,TRBD2,CASSRRAGVNIQYF,TGTGCCAGCAGCCGAAGGGCGGGGGTGAACATTCAGTACTTC
TRBV7-2,TRBJ2-7,few,.,CASSPPSYEQYF,TGTGCCAGCAGCCCCCCCTCCTACGAGCAGTACTTC
TRBV2,TRBJ2-2,.,.,CASSATETGELFF,TGTGCCAGCAGTGCCACTGAAACCGGGGAGCTGTTTTTT
TRBV29-1,TRBJ2-2,.,.,CSVGQGLDTGELFF,TGCAGCGTTGGGCAGGGATTGGACACCGGGGAGCTGTTTTTT
TRBV5-8,TRBJ1-1,.,.,CASSWAPNTEAFF,TGTGCCAGCAGCTGGGCACCGAACACTGAAGCTTTCTTT
TRBV6-5,TRBJ1-2,.,.,CASSYRGGWYGYTF,TGTGCCAGCAGTTACAGGGGGGGCTGGTATGGCTACACCTTC
TRBV7-2,TRBJ2-1,.,.,CASSFLIGGGEQFF,TGTGCCAGCAGCTTTTTAATAGGGGGTGGGGAGCAGTTCTTC
TRBV11-3,TRBJ1-3,once,.,CASSLAGQDTIYF,TGTGCCAGCAGCTTAGCAGGGCAGGACACCATATATTTT
TRBV5-1,TRBJ2-6,few,TRBD2,CASSPGGAESGANVLTF,TGCGCCAGCAGCCCGGGGGGGGCAGAGTCTGGGGCCAACGTCCTGACTTTC
TRBV2,TRBJ1-1,.,TRBD1,CASSVTGVGTEAFF,TGTGCCAGCAGTGTGACAGGGGTGGGCACTGAAGCTTTCTTT
TRBV2,TRBJ1-6,.,.,CASSEISYNSPLHF,TGTGCCAGCAGTGAAATCAGCTATAATTCACCCCTCCACTTT
TRBV10-2,TRBJ2-1,.,.,CASSPGMRNEQFF,TGCGCCAGCAGCCCGGGGATGCGCAATGAGCAGTTCTTC
TRBV11-2,TRBJ2-1,.,.,CASTQGGGNEQFF,TGTGCCAGCACCCAAGGGGGAGGGAATGAGCAGTTCTTC
TRBV19,TRBJ2-1,.,.,CASSIQGGYGEQFF,TGTGCCAGTAGTATCCAGGGGGGTTACGGGGAGCAGTTCTTC
TRBV18,TRBJ1-2,.,TRBD1,CASSPVPGQGPYNYGYTF,TGTGCCAGCTCACCAGTCCCGGGACAGGGGCCCTACAACTATGGCTACACCTTC
TRBV5-8,TRBJ1-6,.,.,CASSPRQASYNSPLHF,TGTGCCAGCAGCCCCCGGCAGGCATCCTATAATTCACCCCTCCACTTT
TRBV19,TRBJ1-5,once,TRBD1,CASSPPGQGGNQPQHF,TGTGCCAGTAGTCCCCCGGGACAGGGGGGCAATCAGCCCCAGCATTTT
TRBV11-3,TRBJ2-1,.,TRBD2,CASSLDRAGGHNEQFF,TGTGCCAGCAGCTTAGATAGGGCGGGGGGGCACAATGAGCAGTTCTTC
TRBV19,TRBJ2-3,.,TRBD2,CASGRGDTDTQYF,TGTGCCAGTGGGCGGGGGGACACAGATACGCAGTATTTT
TRBV6-5,TRBJ1-3,.,.,CASSFRRGGNTIYF,TGTGCCAGCAGTTTCCGCCGGGGAGGAAACACCATATATTTT
TRBV7-6,TRBJ1-2,.,TRBD1,CASSLRTGEGDYGYTF,TGTGCCAGCAGCTTAAGGACAGGGGAGGGGGATTATGGCTACACCTTC
TRBV29-1,TRBJ1-1,.,TRBD1,CSVARTGPNTEAFF,TGCAGCGTTGCCCGGACAGGGCCGAACACTGAAGCTTTCTTT
TRBV19,TRBJ1-5,.,.,CASSIVGADNKPQHF,TGTGCCAGTAGTATAGTGGGGGCAGATAATAAGCCCCAGCATTTT
TRBV6-1,TRBJ1-3,.,.,CASAEDWGNTIYF,TGTGCCAGCGCTGAAGACTGGGGAAACACCATATATTTT
TRBV6-6,TRBJ2-7,.,TRBD1,CASSTTGTGSYGQYF,TGTGCCAGCAGTACAACCGGGACAGGGTCCTACGGGCAGTACTTC
TRBV15,TRBJ2-3,.,TRBD2,CATSRGLAGAPFAPDTQYF,TGTGCCACCAGCAGAGGACTAGCGGGGGCCCCCTTCGCCCCAGATACGCAGTATTTT
TRBV5-1,TRBJ2-1,.,TRBD2,CASSLELSGGAYNEQFF,TGCGCCAGCAGCTTGGAACTTAGCGGGGGGGCCTACAATGAGCAGTTCTTC
TRBV2,TRBJ2-7,once,.,CASSPDTEYEQYF,TGTGCCAGCAGCCCCGACACGGAATACGAGCAGTACTTC
TRBV19,TRBJ2-1,.,TRBD1,CASSRDTGVEVDEQFF,TGTGCCAGTAGCCGGGACACAGGGGTTGAAGTCGATGAGCAGTTCTTC
TRBV9,TRBJ2-2,.,TRBD2,CASRSSGGTGELFF,TGTGCCAGCAGGTCTAGCGGGGGGACCGGGGAGCTGTTTTTT
TRBV11-2,TRBJ2-5,.,.,CASSFAGLPETQYF,TGTGCCAGCAGCTTTGCGGGACTCCCAGAGACCCAGTACTTC
TRBV14,TRBJ1-2,.,.,CASSQGGTTYGYTF,TGTGCCAGCAGCCAAGGGGGGACAACTTATGGCTACACCTTC
TRBV11-2,TRBJ1-6,.,TRBD1,CASSRQGNSPLHF,TGTGCCAGCTCCCGACAGGGGAATTCACCCCTCCACTTT
TRBV2,TRBJ1-1,.,TRBD1,CASRDRQGAEAFF,TGTGCCAGCAGGGACAGGCAAGGGGCTGAAGCTTTCTTT
TRBV14,TRBJ1-1,few,TRBD1,CASSYQGDTEAFF,TGTGCCAGCAGTTACCAGGGGGACACTGAAGCTTTCTTT
TRBV11-2,TRBJ2-1,.,.,CASSQDSSYNEQFF,TGTGCCAGCAGCCAAGACAGTTCCTACAATGAGCAGTTCTTC
TRBV7-8,TRBJ1-4,.,.,CASSFGGEGEKLFF,TGTGCCAGCAGCTTCGGGGGGGAGGGTGAAAAACTGTTTTTT
TRBV19,TRBJ1-2,.,.,CASGGGYTF,TGTGCCAGTGGCGGCGGCTACACCTTC
TRBV6-5,TRBJ2-7,few,TRBD1,CASSYSGQVTYEQYF,TGTGCCAGCAGTTACTCGGGACAGGTCACCTACGAGCAGTACTTC
TRBV13,TRBJ2-5,.,TRBD1,CASSPLGTGGETQYF,TGTGCCAGCAGCCCCCTTGGGACAGGCGGTGAGACCCAGTACTTC
TRBV5-6,TRBJ2-1,.,TRBD1,CASSPRTGRTRSYNEQFF,TGTGCCAGCAGCCCACGGACAGGGCGGACCCGCTCCTACAATGAGCAGTTCTTC
TRBV10-3,TRBJ2-7,.,TRBD2,CASTEGLAAYEQYF,TGTGCCAGCACCGAGGGACTAGCGGCATACGAGCAGTACTTC
TRBV2,TRBJ2-6,.,TRBD1,CASSGDSPSGANVLTF,TGTGCCAGCAGTGGGGACAGTCCCTCTGGGGCCAACGTCCTGACTTTC
TRBV11-2,TRBJ1-3,.,TRBD1,CASSKDRGHSGNTIYF,TGTGCCAGCAGCAAAGACAGGGGCCACTCTGGAAACACCATATATTTT
TRBV2,TRBJ2-5,.,.,CASSDPGETQYF,TGTGCCAGCAGTGACCCGGGGGAGACCCAGTACTTC
TRBV4-1,TRBJ2-7,once,.,CASSQGSVSGGVSYEQYF,TGCGCCAGCAGCCAAGGTTCGGTTTCGGGCGGGGTCTCCTACGAGCAGTACTTC
TRBV19,TRBJ1-5,.,.,CASSSFTGGGNQPQHF,TGTGCCAGTAGTTCCTTCACCGGCGGGGGCAATCAGCCCCAGCATTTT
TRBV21-1,TRBJ2-1,.,.,CASSKYGRGAPNGEQFF,TGTGCCAGCAGCAAATATGGGCGGGGGGCCCCCAACGGTGAGCAGTTCTTC
TRBV2,TRBJ2-7,once,TRBD1,CASSRTGGYEQYF,TGTGCCAGCAGCAGGACAGGGGGTTACGAGCAGTACTTC